This T cell receptor (beta chain) was captured in a study of early T cells in non-severe SARS-CoV-2 infection. About the study: RNA in bulk from unsorted whole blood was sequenced, and chains were unpaired. Overall study findings and caveats: Matching results from VDJdb favored anti-spike CD8 responses, leaving private and CD4 specificities undetected.

Between the trimmed V and J ends, which lost 5 bases and 8 bases, there was a span of 9 bases. The CDR3 has 12 residues. Germline V CDR1 and CDR2: ENHRY, SYGVKD. Attached unique molecular identifiers marked individual cDNA molecules. Each CDR3 protein gets one entry after TCRdb re-called the 5' RACE reads with MiXCR. The data show some 81,000 distinct CDR3 sequences, with around 17% seen just once and about 3% held by the top ten. Comments on this clonotype: Its antigen remains unidentified.

The chain joins TRBV10-3 to TRBJ1-4; D ambiguous. This receptor was identified in an adult who was a healthcare worker with PCR-confirmed SARS-CoV-2 infection or an uninfected control (not recorded which). Sequenced material: whole blood. The CDR3 DNA sequence: TGTGCCATCAGTTCCGGTCGGGAAAAACTGTTTTTT. Its protein product is CAISSGREKLFF.